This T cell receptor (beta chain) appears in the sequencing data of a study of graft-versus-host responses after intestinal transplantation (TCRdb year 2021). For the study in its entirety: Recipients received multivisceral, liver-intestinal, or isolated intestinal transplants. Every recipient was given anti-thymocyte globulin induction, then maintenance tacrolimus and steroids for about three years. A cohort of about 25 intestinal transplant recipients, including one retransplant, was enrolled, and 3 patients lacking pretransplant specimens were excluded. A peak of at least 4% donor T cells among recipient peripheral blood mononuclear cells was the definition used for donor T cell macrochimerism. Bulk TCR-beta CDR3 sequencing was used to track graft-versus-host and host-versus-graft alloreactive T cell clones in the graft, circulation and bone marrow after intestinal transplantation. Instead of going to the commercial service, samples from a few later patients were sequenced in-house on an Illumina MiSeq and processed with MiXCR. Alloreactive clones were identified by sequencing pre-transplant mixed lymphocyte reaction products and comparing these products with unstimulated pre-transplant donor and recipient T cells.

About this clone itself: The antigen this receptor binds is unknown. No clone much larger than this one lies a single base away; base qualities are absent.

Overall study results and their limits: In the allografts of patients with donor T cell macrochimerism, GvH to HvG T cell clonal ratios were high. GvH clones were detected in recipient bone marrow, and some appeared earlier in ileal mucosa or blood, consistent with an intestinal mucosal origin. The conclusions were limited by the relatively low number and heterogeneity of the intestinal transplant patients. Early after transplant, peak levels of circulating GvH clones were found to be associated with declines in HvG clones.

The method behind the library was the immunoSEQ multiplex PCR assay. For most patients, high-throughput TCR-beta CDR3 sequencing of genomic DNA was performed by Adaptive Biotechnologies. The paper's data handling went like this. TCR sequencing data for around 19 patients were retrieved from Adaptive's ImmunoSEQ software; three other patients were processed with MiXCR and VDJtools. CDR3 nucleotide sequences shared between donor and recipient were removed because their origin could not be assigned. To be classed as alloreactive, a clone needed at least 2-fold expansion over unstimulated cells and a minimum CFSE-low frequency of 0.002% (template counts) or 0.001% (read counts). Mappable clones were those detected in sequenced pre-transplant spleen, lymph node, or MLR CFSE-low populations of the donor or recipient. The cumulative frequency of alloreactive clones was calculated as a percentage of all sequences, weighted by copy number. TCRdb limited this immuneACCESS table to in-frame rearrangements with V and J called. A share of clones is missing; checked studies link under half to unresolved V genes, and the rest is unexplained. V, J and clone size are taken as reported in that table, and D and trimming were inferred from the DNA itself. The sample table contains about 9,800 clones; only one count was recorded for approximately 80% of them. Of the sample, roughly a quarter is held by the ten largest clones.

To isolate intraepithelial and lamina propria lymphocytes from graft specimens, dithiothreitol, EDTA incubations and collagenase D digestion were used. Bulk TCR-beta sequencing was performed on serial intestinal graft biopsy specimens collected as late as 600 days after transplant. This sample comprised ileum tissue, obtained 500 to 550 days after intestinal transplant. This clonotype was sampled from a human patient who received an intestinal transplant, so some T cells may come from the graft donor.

The nucleotides are TGTGCCAGCAGTTACGGGACAGGGGTCTACGAGCAGTACTTC. Its product reads: CASSYGTGVYEQYF. The receptor chain draws on TRBV6-6 and TRBJ2-7, with 10 bases matching TRBD1. Trimming removed 2 bases from V and 3 bases from J; the gene matches leave 1 base unexplained. From the cysteine up to the phenylalanine, the CDR3 has a length of 14 residues. Left in the record is the CDR3 DNA by itself, 42 bases read in frame from the first base. Taken from the germline V gene (reference sequence), the CDR1 and CDR2 loops are MNHNY and SVGAGI.